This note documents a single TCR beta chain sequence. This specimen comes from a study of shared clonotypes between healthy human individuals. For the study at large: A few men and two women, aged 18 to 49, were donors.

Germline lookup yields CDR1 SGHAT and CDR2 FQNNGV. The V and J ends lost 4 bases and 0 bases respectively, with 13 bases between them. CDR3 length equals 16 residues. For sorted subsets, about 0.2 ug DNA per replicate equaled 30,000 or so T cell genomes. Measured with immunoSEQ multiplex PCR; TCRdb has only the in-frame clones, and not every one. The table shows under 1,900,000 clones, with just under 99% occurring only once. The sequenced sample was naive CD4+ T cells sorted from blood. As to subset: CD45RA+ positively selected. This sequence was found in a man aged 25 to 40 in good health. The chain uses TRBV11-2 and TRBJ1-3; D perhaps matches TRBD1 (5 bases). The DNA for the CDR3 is TGTGCCAGCAGCTCCGGGACCCCGAGCTCTGGAAACACCATATATTTT. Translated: CASSSGTPSSGNTIYF. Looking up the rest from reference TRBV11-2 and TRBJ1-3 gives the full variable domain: EAGVAQSPRYKIIEKRQSVAFWCNPISGHATLYWYQQILGQGPKLLIQFQNNGVVDDSQLPKDRFSAERLKGVDSTLKIQPAKLEDSAVYLCASSSGTPSSGNTIYFGEGSWLTVV.